The following is a T cell receptor beta chain sequence with its context. Study processing details: Counts of nucleated cells, estimated from reference gene primer amplification, were obtained. TCRdb's copy holds only in-frame clones and misses some; the assay was immunoSEQ multiplex PCR. The V and J calls and clone size were taken over from that table, and D and trimming were inferred from the DNA. The table has roughly 160,000 clones, roughly 80% seen once. This entry comes from a study of blood T cell repertoires in COVID-19. Study information: Sites across the United States, Italy and Spain contributed samples from acute and convalescent COVID-19. Sources were T cells, B-cell-depleted T cells, or PBMCs; the material itself was cDNA or gDNA.

V lost 3 bases and J lost 0, with 11 bases in between. CDR1 is KGHSH, CDR2 LQKENI, per germline. CDR3 size: 15 residues. During active infection, Seattle patients enrolled and were then monitored through disease. The chain is built from TRBV18 and TRBJ1-2; D remains unclear. Sequenced material: peripheral blood. The source of this sequence is a woman aged 80 or over with COVID-19, enrolled during active disease. The CDR3 coding sequence is TGTGCCAGCTCACCGAGAATATATGCTAACTATGGCTACACCTTC. Protein sequence: CASSPRIYANYGYTF. Filled out from reference TRBV18 and TRBJ1-2, the complete variable domain reads NAGVMQNPRHLVRRRGQEARLRCSPMKGHSHVYWYRQLPEEGLKFMVYLQKENIIDESGMPKERFSAEFPKEGPSILRIQQVVRGDSAAYFCASSPRIYANYGYTFGSGTRLTVV.